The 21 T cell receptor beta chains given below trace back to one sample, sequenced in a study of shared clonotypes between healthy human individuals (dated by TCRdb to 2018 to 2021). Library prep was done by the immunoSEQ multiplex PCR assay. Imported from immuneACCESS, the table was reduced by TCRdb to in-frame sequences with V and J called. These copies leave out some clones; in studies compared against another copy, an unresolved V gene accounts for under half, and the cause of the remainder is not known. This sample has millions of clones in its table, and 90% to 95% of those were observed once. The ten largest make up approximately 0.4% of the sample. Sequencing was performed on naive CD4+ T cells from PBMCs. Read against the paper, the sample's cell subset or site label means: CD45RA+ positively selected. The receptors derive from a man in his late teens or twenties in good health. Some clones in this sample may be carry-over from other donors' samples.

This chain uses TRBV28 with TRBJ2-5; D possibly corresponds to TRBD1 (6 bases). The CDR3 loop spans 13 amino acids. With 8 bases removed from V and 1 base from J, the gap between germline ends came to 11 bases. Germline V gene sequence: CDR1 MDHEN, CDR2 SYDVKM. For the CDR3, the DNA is TGTGCCAGCGTACCACAGGGCCAAGAGACCCAGTACTTC. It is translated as CASVPQGQETQYF.

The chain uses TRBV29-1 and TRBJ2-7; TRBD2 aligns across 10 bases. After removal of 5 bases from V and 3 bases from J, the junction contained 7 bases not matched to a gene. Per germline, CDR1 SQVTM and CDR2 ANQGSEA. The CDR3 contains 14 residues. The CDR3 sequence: CSVRSGRAGYEQYF. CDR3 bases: TGCAGCGTTAGAAGCGGGAGGGCAGGCTACGAGCAGTACTTC.

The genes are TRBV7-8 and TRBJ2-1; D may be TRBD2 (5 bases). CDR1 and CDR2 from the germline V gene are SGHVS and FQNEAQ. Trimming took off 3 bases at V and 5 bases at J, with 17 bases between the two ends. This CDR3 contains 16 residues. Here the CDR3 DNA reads TGTGCCAGCAGCTTCCTTTCTCCGGGAATGGACAATGAGCAGTTCTTC. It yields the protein CASSFLSPGMDNEQFF.

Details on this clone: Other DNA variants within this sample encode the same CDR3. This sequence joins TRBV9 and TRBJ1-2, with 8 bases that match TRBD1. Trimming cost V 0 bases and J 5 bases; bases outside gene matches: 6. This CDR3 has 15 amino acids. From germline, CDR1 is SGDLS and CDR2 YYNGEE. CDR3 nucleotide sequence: TGTGCCAGCAGCGTAGAAGGGACAGGACTTTATGGCTACACCTTC. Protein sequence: CASSVEGTGLYGYTF. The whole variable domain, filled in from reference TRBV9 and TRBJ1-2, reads DSGVTQTPKHLITATGQRVTLRCSPRSGDLSVYWYQQSLDQGLQFLIQYYNGEERAKGNILERFSAQQFPDLHSELNLSSLELGDSALYFCASSVEGTGLYGYTFGSGTRLTVV.

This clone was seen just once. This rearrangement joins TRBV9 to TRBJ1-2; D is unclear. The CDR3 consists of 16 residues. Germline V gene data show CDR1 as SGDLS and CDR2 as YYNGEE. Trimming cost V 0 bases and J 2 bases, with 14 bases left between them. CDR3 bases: TGTGCCAGCAGCGTAGTATCAACGACGCCCAACTATGGCTACACCTTC. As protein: CASSVVSTTPNYGYTF.

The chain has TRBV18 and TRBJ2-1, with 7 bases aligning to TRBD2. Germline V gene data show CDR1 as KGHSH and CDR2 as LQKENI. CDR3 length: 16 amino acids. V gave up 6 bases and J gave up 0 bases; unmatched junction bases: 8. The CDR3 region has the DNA TGTGCCAGCTCCCCCTCAGCGGGGAACTCCTACAATGAGCAGTTCTTC. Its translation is CASSPSAGNSYNEQFF. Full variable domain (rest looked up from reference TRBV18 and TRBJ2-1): NAGVMQNPRHLVRRRGQEARLRCSPMKGHSHVYWYRQLPEEGLKFMVYLQKENIIDESGMPKERFSAEFPKEGPSILRIQQVVRGDSAAYFCASSPSAGNSYNEQFFGPGTRLTVL.

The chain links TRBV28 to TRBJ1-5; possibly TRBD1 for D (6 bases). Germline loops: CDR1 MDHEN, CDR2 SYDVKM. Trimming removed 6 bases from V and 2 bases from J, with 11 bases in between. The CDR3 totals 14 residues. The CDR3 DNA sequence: TGTGCCAGCAGACAGGGCCACGGCAATCAGCCCCAGCATTTT. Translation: CASRQGHGNQPQHF.

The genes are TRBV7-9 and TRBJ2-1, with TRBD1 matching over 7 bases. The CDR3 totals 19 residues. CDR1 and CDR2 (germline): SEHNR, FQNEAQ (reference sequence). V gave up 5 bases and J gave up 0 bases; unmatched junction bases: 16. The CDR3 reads CASSPRGQGAFSSYNEQFF. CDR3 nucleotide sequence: TGTGCCAGCAGCCCGAGGGGGCAGGGCGCCTTCAGCTCCTACAATGAGCAGTTCTTC.

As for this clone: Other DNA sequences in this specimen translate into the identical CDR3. The CDR3 region has the DNA TGCGCCAGCAGCCAAGTCGGGGGCACCGGGGAGCTGTTTTTT. This sequence encodes CASSQVGGTGELFF. The chain couples TRBV4-1 to TRBJ2-2; D possibly corresponds to TRBD2 (6 bases). Germline V gives CDR1 MGHRA, CDR2 YSYEKL. This CDR3 has 14 amino acids. The V end lost 1 base, the J end lost 4 bases, and 7 bases lay between the germline ends.

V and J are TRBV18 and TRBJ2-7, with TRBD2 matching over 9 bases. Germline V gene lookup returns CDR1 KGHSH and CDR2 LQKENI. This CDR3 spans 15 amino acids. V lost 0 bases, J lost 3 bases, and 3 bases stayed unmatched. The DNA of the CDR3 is TGTGCCAGCTCACCACCGCAGACTAGCGGCTACGAGCAGTACTTC. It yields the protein CASSPPQTSGYEQYF. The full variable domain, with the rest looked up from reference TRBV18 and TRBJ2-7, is NAGVMQNPRHLVRRRGQEARLRCSPMKGHSHVYWYRQLPEEGLKFMVYLQKENIIDESGMPKERFSAEFPKEGPSILRIQQVVRGDSAAYFCASSPPQTSGYEQYFGPGTRLTVT.

For the CDR3, the DNA is TGTGCCTGGAGGGGAACAGGGGCGGCCACTGAAGCTTTCTTT. It is translated as CAWRGTGAATEAFF. The gene calls are TRBV30 and TRBJ1-1; TRBD1 matches at 7 bases. CDR3 length: 14 residues. The V segment lost 3 bases and the J segment 4 bases; nucleotides outside the gene matches: 8. The germline CDR1 and CDR2 sequences are GTSNPN and SVGIG (reference sequence).

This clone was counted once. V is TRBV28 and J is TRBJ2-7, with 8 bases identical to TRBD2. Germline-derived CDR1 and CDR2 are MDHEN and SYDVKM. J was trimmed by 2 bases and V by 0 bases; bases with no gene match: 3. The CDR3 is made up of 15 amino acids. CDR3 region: CASSLWERGPYEQYF. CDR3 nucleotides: TGTGCCAGCAGTTTATGGGAGCGGGGGCCCTACGAGCAGTACTTC.

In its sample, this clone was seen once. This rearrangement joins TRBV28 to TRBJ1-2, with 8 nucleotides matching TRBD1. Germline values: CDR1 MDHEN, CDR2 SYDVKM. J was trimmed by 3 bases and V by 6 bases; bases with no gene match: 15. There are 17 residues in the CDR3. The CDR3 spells CASSPPYRTGLHYGYTF. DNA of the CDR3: TGTGCCAGCAGCCCTCCTTACCGGACAGGGCTTCACTATGGCTACACCTTC.

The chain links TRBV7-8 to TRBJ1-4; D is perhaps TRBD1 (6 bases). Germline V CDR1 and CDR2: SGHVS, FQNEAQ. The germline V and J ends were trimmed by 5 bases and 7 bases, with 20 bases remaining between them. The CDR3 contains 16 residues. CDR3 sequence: CASSPRGGGGLEKLFF. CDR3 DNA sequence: TGTGCCAGCAGCCCCCGGGGAGGGGGGGGTCTTGAAAAACTGTTTTTT.

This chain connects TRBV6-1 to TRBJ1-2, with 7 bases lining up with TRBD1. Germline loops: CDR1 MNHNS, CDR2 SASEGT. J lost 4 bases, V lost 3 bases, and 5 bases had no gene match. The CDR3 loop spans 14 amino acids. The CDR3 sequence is CASSDRGLGYGYTF. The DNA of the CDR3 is TGTGCCAGCAGTGATAGGGGGCTAGGCTATGGCTACACCTTC.

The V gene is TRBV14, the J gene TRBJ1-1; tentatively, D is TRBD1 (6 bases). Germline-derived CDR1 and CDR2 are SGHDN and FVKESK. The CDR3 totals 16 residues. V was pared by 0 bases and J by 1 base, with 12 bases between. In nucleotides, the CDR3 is TGTGCCAGCAGCCAAGATTTCGGCAGGGGGAACACTGAAGCTTTCTTT. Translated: CASSQDFGRGNTEAFF.

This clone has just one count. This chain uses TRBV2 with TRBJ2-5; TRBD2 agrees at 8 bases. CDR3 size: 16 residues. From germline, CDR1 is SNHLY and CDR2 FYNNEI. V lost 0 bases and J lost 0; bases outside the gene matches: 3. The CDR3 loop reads CASSEAIAGNQETQYF. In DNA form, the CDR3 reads TGTGCCAGCAGTGAAGCGATAGCGGGAAACCAAGAGACCCAGTACTTC.

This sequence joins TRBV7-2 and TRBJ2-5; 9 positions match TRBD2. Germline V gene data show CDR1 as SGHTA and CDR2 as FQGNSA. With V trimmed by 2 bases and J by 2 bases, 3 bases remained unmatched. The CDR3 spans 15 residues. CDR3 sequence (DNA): TGTGCCAGCAGCTTATTTCTAGCGGGACAAGAGACCCAGTACTTC. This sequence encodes CASSLFLAGQETQYF.

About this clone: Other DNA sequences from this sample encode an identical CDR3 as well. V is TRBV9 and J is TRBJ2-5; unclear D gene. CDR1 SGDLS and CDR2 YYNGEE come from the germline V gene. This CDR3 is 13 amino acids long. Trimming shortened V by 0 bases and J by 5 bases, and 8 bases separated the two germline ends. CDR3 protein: CASSVGSRETQYF. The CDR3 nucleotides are TGTGCCAGCAGCGTAGGGAGTCGGGAGACCCAGTACTTC.

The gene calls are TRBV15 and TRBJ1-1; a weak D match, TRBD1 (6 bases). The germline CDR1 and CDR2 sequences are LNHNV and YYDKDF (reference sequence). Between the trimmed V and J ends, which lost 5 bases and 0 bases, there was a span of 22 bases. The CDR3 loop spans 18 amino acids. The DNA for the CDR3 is TGTGCCACCAGCTCCTATCGACAACAGGGCCCCATGAACACTGAAGCTTTCTTT. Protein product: CATSSYRQQGPMNTEAFF.

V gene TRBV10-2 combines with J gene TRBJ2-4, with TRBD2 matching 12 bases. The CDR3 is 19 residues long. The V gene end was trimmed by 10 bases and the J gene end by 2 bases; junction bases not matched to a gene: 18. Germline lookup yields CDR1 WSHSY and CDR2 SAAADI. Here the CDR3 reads CATAPLWTSGMVSKNIQYF. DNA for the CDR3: TGCGCCACCGCGCCCTTATGGACTAGCGGGATGGTATCCAAAAACATTCAGTACTTC.